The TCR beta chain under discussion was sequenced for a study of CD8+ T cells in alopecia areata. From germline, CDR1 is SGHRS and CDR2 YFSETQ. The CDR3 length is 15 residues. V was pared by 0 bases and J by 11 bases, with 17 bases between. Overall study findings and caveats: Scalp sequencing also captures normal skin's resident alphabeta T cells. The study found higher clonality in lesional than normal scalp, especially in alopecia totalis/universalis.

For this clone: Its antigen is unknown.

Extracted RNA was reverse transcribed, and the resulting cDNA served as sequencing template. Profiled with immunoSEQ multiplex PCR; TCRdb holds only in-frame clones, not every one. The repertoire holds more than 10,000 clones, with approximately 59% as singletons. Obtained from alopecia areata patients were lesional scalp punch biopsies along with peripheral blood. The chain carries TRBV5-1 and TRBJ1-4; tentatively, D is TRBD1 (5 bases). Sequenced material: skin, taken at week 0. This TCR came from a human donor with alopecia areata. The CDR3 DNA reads TGCGCCAGCAGCTTGGGACCAAACAACCGGGACAAACTGTTTTTT. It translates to CASSLGPNNRDKLFF.